The T cell receptor (beta chain) under discussion was sequenced for a study of T cells after yellow fever vaccination. In making TCR cDNA, 5'RACE template switching added a universal primer site and UMIs to it. TCRdb re-analysed the 5' RACE reads in MiXCR, keeping a single row per CDR3 protein. The sample contains fewer than 150,000 distinct CDR3 sequences, 7% to 9% of which appear only once. V was cut by 3 bases and J by 8 bases, with 11 bases left in between. Germline V gene lookup returns CDR1 LGHNT and CDR2 FRNRAP. This CDR3 is 13 amino acids long. Study observations and caveats: When the response was secondary, it was weaker but reached its peak faster, day 5 versus 15.

This clonotype came up many times. Its antigen is still unknown. The sample was CD4+ T cells sorted from PBMCs, taken 5 days after the yellow fever booster vaccination. The chain is built from TRBV12-5 and TRBJ2-1, with D perhaps assigned TRBD1 or TRBD2 (5 bases each). This receptor was identified in a man younger than 45 who received the YFV17D yellow fever vaccine. CDR3: CASGFGGGHEQFF. The CDR3 DNA is TGTGCTAGTGGTTTTGGGGGTGGACATGAGCAGTTCTTC. Full variable domain (remainder filled in from reference TRBV12-5 and TRBJ2-1): DARVTQTPRHKVTEMGQEVTMRCQPILGHNTVFWYRQTMMQGLELLAYFRNRAPLDDSGMPKDRFSAEMPDATLATLKIQPSEPRDSAVYFCASGFGGGHEQFFGPGTRLTVL.